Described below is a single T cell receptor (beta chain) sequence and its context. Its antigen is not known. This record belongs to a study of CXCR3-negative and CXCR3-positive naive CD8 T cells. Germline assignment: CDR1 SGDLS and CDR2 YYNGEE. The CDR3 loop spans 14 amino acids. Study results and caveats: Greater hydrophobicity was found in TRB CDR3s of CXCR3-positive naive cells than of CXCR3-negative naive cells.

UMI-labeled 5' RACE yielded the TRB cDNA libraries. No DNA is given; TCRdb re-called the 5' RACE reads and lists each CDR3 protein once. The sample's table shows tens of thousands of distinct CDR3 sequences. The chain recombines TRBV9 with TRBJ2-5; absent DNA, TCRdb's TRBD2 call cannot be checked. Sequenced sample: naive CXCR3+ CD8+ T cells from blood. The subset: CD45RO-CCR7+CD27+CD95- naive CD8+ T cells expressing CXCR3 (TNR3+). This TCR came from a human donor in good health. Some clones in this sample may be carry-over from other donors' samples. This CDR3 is CASSPRDSQETQYF.